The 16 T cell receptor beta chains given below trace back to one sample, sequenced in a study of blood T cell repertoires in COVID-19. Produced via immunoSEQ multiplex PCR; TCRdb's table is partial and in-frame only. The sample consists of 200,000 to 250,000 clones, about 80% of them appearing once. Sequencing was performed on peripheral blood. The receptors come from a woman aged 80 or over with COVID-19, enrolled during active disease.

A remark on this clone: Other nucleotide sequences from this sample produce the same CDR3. CDR3 sequence (DNA): TGCGCCAGCAGCCGGGCCGAGGGCACCGGGGAGCTGTTTTTT. Its translation: CASSRAEGTGELFF. J is TRBJ2-2 and V is TRBV5-1; a possible D gene is TRBD2 (5 bases). V shed 4 bases and J shed 4 bases, with 11 bases lying between them. Looked up from germline, CDR1 is SGHRS and CDR2 is YFSETQ. The CDR3 loop spans 14 amino acids. The full variable domain, its missing parts supplied by reference TRBV5-1 and TRBJ2-2, is KAGVTQTPRYLIKTRGQQVTLSCSPISGHRSVSWYQQTPGQGLQFLFEYFSETQRNKGNFPGRFSGRQFSNSRSEMNVSTLELGDSALYLCASSRAEGTGELFFGEGSRLTVL.

CDR3 loop: CASSLRETSGLGWEQFF. CDR3 bases: TGTGCCAGCAGTTTGCGAGAGACTAGCGGGCTGGGATGGGAGCAGTTCTTC. The J gene is TRBJ2-1, the V gene TRBV28, with 10 positions matching TRBD2. This CDR3 is 17 amino acids long. Germline lookup yields CDR1 MDHEN and CDR2 SYDVKM. V was pared by 3 bases and J by 10 bases, with 15 bases of the junction left unmatched.

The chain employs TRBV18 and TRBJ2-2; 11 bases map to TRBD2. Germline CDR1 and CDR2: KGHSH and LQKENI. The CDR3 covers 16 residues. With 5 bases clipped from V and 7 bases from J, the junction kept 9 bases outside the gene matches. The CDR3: CASSATSGALGGELFF. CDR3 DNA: TGTGCCAGCTCAGCGACTAGCGGGGCCTTAGGCGGGGAGCTGTTTTTT.

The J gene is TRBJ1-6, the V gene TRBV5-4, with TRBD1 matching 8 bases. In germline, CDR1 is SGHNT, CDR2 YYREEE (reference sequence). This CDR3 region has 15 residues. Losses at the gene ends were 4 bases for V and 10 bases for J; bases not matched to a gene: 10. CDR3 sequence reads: CASSVGTGFWSPLHF. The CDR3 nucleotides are TGTGCCAGCAGCGTAGGGACAGGTTTTTGGTCACCCCTCCACTTT. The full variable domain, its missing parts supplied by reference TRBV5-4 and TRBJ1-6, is ETGVTQSPTHLIKTRGQQVTLRCSSQSGHNTVSWYQQALGQGPQFIFQYYREEENGRGNFPPRFSGLQFPNYSSELNVNALELDDSALYLCASSVGTGFWSPLHFGNGTRLTVT.

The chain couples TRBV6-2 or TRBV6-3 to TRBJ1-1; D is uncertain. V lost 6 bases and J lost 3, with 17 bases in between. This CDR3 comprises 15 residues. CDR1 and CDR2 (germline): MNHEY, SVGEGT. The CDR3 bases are TGTGCCAGCAGCCGGAGCCGTAACCAAGACACTGAAGCTTTCTTT. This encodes CASSRSRNQDTEAFF.

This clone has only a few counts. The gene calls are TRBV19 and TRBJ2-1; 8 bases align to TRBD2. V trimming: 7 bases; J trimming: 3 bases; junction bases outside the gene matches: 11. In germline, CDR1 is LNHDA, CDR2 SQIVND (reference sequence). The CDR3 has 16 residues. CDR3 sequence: CASKTMQRGSYNEQFF. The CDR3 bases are TGTGCCAGTAAAACAATGCAGCGGGGGAGCTACAATGAGCAGTTCTTC.

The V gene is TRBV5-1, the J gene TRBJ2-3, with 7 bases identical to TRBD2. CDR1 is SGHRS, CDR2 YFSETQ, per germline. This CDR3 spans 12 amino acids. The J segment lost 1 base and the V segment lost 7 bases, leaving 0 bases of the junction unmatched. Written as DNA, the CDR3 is TGCGCCAGCGGGGGGGGCACAGATACGCAGTATTTT. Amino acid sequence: CASGGGTDTQYF.

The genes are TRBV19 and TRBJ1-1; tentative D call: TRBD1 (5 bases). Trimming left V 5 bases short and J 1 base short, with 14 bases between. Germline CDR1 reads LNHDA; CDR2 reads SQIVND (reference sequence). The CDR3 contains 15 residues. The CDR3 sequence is CASSRQGVQNTEAFF. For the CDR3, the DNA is TGTGCCAGTAGTCGCCAGGGCGTTCAGAACACTGAAGCTTTCTTT.

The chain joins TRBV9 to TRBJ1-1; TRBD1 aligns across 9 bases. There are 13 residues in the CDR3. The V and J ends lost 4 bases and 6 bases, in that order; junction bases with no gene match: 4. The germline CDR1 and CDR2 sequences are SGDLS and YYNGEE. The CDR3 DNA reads TGTGCCAGCAGCTCCACAGGGGGCCCTGAAGCTTTCTTT. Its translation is CASSSTGGPEAFF.

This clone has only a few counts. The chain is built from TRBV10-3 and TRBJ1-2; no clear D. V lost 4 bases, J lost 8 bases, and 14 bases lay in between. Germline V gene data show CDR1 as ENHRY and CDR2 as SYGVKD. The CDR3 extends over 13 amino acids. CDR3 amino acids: CAISAGWSEGYTF. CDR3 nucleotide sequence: TGTGCCATCAGTGCGGGTTGGTCGGAAGGCTACACCTTC.

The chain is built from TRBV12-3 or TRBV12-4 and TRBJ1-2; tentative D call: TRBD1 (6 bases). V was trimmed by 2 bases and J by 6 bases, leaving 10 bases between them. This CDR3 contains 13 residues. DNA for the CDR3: TGTGCCAGCAGTTTAAACAGGGTCCATGGCTACACCTTC. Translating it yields CASSLNRVHGYTF.

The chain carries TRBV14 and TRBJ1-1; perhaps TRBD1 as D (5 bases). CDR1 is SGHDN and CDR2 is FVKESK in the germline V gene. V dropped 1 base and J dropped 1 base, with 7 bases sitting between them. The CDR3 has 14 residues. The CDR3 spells CASSQVQANTEAFF. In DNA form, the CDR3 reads TGTGCCAGCAGCCAAGTACAGGCGAACACTGAAGCTTTCTTT.

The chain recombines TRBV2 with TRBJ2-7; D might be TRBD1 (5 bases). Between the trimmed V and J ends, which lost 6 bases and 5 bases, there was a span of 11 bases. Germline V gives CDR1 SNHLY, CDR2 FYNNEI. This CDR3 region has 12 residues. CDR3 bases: TGTGCCAGCAGACAGGCGGCAAACGAGCAGTACTTC. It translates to CASRQAANEQYF.

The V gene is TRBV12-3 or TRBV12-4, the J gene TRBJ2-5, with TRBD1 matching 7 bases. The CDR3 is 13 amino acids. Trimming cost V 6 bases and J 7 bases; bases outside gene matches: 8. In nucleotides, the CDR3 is TGTGCCAGCAGCACGACAGGGTTGGGGACCCAGTACTTC. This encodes CASSTTGLGTQYF.

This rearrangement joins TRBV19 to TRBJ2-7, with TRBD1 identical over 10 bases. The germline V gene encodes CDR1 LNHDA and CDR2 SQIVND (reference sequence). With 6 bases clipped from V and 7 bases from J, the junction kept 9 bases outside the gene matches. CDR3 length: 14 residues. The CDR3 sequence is CASSPGQGSGEQYF. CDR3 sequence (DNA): TGTGCCAGTAGCCCGGGACAGGGGAGTGGTGAGCAGTACTTC. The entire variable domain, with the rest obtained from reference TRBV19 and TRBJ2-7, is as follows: DGGITQSPKYLFRKEGQNVTLSCEQNLNHDAMYWYRQDPGQGLRLIYYSQIVNDFQKGDIAEGYSVSREKKESFPLTVTSAQKNPTAFYLCASSPGQGSGEQYFGPGTRLTVT.

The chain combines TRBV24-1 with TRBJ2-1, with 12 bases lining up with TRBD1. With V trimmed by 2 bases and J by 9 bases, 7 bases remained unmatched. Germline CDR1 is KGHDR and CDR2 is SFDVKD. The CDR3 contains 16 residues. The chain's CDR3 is CATSDSGTGGSAEQFF. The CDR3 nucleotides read TGTGCCACCAGTGATTCCGGGACAGGGGGCTCGGCTGAGCAGTTCTTC.